The text below deals with one TCR beta chain. Compared with germline, one end of the junction differs, possibly owing to a read error. From germline, CDR1 is SGHVS and CDR2 FQNEAQ. This CDR3 contains 17 residues. The data were taken from a study of T cells in Graves' hyperthyroidism and ophthalmopathy. Extraction of PBMCs used roughly 9.6 ml of fresh peripheral blood. The TCR beta CDR3 regions underwent amplification using RNA transcripts as the source. Primed by the HTBI set, a first-round RT-PCR was run on the TCR CDR3. TCRdb reprocessed the multiplex PCR reads with MiXCR, giving one entry per CDR3 protein. This sample carries 500,000 to 650,000 distinct CDR3 sequences, just under 20% of them seen once, and the ten largest clones take over 45%.

The receptor comes from a man aged 40-55 years with Graves' ophthalmopathy. What was sequenced was blood. The chain combines TRBV7-8 with TRBJ2-2; 7 nucleotides match TRBD1. Written as DNA, the CDR3 is TGCGCCAGCAGCCCCGAGGGTACAGGGGTTGACACCGGGGAGCTGTTTTTT. It is translated as CASSPEGTGVDTGELFF. Drawing the rest from reference TRBV7-8 and TRBJ2-2, the complete variable domain is GAGVSQSPRYKVAKRGQDVALRCDPISGHVSLFWYQQALGQGPEFLTYFQNEAQLDKSGLPSDRFFAERPEGSVSTLKIQRTQQEDSAVYLCASSPEGTGVDTGELFFGEGSRLTVL.